Listed here are 9 T cell receptor beta chains from one sample, sequenced in a study of T cells in localized non-small cell lung cancer (dated by TCRdb to 2019 to 2021). The method behind the library was the immunoSEQ multiplex PCR assay. The clones in this table, taken by TCRdb from immuneACCESS, are in-frame only. Not every clone is retained; where verified, under half of the shortfall comes from an unresolved V gene, and the cause of the rest is unknown. The sample data list tens of thousands of clones, and around 85% of these were observed just once. The ten largest clones represent roughly 6.5% of the sample. The specimen comprised peripheral blood, sampled before any cancer treatment. The receptors derive from a woman aged 40-70 years with stage I lung adenocarcinoma.

This chain joins TRBV7-3 and TRBJ2-2; D is undetermined. This CDR3 is built from 13 residues. The V gene lost 4 bases and the J gene lost 3 bases, with 6 bases spanning the gap. Germline-derived CDR1 and CDR2 are SGHTA and FQGTGA. CDR3 sequence (DNA): TGTGCCAGCAGCTCAGGATACACCGGGGAGCTGTTTTTT. Translated, it gives CASSSGYTGELFF.

V is TRBV5-1 and J is TRBJ1-1, with a tentative D call TRBD1 (6 bases). CDR1 SGHRS and CDR2 YFSETQ come from the germline V gene. CDR3 length: 15 amino acids. V was clipped by 0 bases and J by 1 base, with 10 bases between them. CDR3 DNA: TGCGCCAGCAGCTTGGGCGTCAGGGGGAACACTGAAGCTTTCTTT. Protein: CASSLGVRGNTEAFF.

This chain links TRBV5-1 with TRBJ1-4, with D hard to call. Between the trimmed V and J ends, which lost 2 bases and 12 bases, there was a span of 11 bases. Germline values: CDR1 SGHRS, CDR2 YFSETQ. The CDR3 length is 12 residues. CDR3 residues: CASSLPGRELFF. DNA of the CDR3: TGCGCCAGCAGCTTACCCGGGAGAGAACTGTTTTTT.

This clone has just one count. The chain links TRBV5-6 to TRBJ2-3; D remains unclear. Trimming cost V 5 bases and J 3 bases, with 7 bases left between them. This CDR3 has 12 amino acids. CDR1 and CDR2 (germline): SGHDT, YYEEEE. The CDR3 DNA is TGTGCCAGCAGTCGTCCTACAGATACGCAGTATTTT. It yields the protein CASSRPTDTQYF.

J is TRBJ1-5 and V is TRBV5-1, with D perhaps matching TRBD1 (5 bases). In germline, CDR1 is SGHRS, CDR2 YFSETQ. Trimming shortened V by 2 bases and J by 0 bases, and 12 bases separated the two germline ends. The CDR3 contains 16 residues. The CDR3 DNA reads TGCGCCAGCAGCTTAGAGACAGACCATAGCAATCAGCCCCAGCATTTT. Its translation: CASSLETDHSNQPQHF.

Only one count was recorded for this clone. The chain employs TRBV29-1 and TRBJ2-5; the D call may be TRBD1 or TRBD2 (5 bases each). CDR1 is SQVTM and CDR2 is ANQGSEA in the germline V gene. This CDR3 has 13 amino acids. V gave up 4 bases and J gave up 2 bases, with 11 bases separating them. This chain's CDR3 is CSVAGTLQETQYF. CDR3 DNA sequence: TGCAGCGTTGCCGGGACGTTGCAAGAGACCCAGTACTTC.

This clone was seen a single time. At one of its ends the junction is not consistent with the germline gene, which may arise from a read error. The chain uses TRBV11-3 and TRBJ2-7; D is possibly TRBD2 (6 bases). The CDR3 has 12 residues. CDR1 and CDR2 (germline): SGHNT, YENEEA. The CDR3 nucleotides read TGTGCTAGCAGCTTGACCGGGGGCGAGCAGTACTTC. It yields the protein CASSLTGGEQYF.

This clone was seen a single time. The chain recombines TRBV19 with TRBJ1-1; 10 bases fit TRBD1. V shed 3 bases and J 4 bases; nucleotides not matched to a gene: 2. The CDR3 contains 14 residues. CDR1 LNHDA and CDR2 SQIVND come from the germline V gene (reference sequence). CDR3 amino acids: CASSMTGGITEAFF. In DNA form, the CDR3 reads TGTGCCAGTAGTATGACAGGGGGCATCACTGAAGCTTTCTTT.

The chain has TRBV5-4 and TRBJ1-1; perhaps TRBD1 as D (6 bases). The CDR3 is 15 amino acids. V lost 0 bases and J lost 10, with 19 bases in between. The V gene's germline CDR1 is SGHNT and CDR2 YYREEE (reference sequence). CDR3 in DNA: TGTGCCAGCAGCTTGGCCGGGGCAGGGGTGTTAGGAGCTTTCTTT. Translation gives CASSLAGAGVLGAFF.